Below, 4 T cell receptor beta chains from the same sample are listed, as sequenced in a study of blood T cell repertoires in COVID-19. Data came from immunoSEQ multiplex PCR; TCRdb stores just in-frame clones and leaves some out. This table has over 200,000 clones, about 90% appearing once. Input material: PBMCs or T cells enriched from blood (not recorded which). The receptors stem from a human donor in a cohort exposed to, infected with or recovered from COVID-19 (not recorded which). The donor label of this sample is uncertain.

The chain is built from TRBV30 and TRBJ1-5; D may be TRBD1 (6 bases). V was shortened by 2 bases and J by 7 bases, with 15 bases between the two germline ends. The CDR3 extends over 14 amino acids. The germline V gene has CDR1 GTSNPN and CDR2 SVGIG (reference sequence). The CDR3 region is CAWSHGKGEQPQHF. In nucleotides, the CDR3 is TGTGCCTGGAGTCACGGGAAGGGGGAGCAGCCCCAGCATTTT. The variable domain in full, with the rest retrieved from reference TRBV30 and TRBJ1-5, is SQTIHQWPATLVQPVGSPLSLECTVEGTSNPNLYWYRQAAGRGLQLLFYSVGIGQISSEVPQNLSASRPQDRQFILSSKKLLLSDSGFYLCAWSHGKGEQPQHFGDGTRLSIL.

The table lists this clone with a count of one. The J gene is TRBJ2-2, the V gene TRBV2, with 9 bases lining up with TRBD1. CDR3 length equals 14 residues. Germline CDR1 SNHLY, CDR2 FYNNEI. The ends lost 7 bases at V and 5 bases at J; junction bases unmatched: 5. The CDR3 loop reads CASKGQGVTGELFF. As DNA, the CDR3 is TGTGCCAGCAAGGGACAGGGAGTAACCGGGGAGCTGTTTTTT. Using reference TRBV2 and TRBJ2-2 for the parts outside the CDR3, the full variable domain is EPEVTQTPSHQVTQMGQEVILRCVPISNHLYFYWYRQILGQKVEFLVSFYNNEISEKSEIFDDQFSVERPDGSNFTLKIRSTKLEDSAMYFCASKGQGVTGELFFGEGSRLTVL.

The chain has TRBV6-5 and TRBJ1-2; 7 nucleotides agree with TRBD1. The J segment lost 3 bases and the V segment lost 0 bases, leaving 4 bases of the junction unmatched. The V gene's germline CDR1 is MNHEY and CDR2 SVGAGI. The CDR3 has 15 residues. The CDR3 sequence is CASSYSRDSHYGYTF. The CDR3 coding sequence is TGTGCCAGCAGTTACTCGAGGGACAGTCACTATGGCTACACCTTC.

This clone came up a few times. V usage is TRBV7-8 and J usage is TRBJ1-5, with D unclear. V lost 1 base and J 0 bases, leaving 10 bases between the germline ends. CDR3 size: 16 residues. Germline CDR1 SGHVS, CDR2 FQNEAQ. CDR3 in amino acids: CASSLDGGNSNQPQHF. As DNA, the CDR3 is TGTGCCAGCAGCTTAGACGGCGGAAATAGCAATCAGCCCCAGCATTTT.